A selection of T cell receptor beta chains follows, all from one sample in a study of cytomegalovirus exposure and HLA in healthy donors. The assay was immunoSEQ multiplex PCR, and TCRdb's table has in-frame clones only and misses some. This table holds 97,000 or so clones, about two thirds found once. The sample consisted of PBMCs. All receptors derive from a man over 45 in good health and CMV-seronegative. The CDR3 runs from the conserved cysteine through the conserved F or W. D genes are given only for firm matches. A clone size is listed for some rows: how often the clone was seen (once, few, many), or a class if it is expanded.

V gene	D gene	J gene	clone size	CDR3 protein	CDR3 DNA
TRBV7-7	TRBD1	TRBJ2-3	.	CASSPRGQVTGGTDTQYF	TGTGCTAGCAGCCCGCGAGGCCAAGTAACAGGGGGGACAGATACGCAGTATTTT
TRBV27	.	TRBJ1-2	.	CASSSTQGLWNGYTF	TGTGCCAGCAGTTCGACTCAGGGGCTTTGGAATGGCTACACCTTC
TRBV7-2	TRBD1	TRBJ2-5	.	CASRSTGTETQYF	TGTGCCAGCAGGTCGACAGGGACAGAGACCCAGTACTTC
TRBV7-9	.	TRBJ2-2	.	CASSGRDATDTGELFF	TGTGCCAGCAGCGGCAGGGATGCTACGGACACCGGGGAGCTGTTTTTT
TRBV10-2	TRBD1	TRBJ2-3	few	CASSEAGGWSDTQYF	TGCGCCAGCAGTGAAGCAGGGGGCTGGTCAGATACGCAGTATTTT
TRBV9	.	TRBJ1-5	once	CASSVGGNSNQPQHF	TGTGCCAGCAGCGTAGGAGGGAATAGCAATCAGCCCCAGCATTTT
TRBV6-1	TRBD2	TRBJ2-7	.	CASRPGTSKYEQYF	TGTGCCAGCAGGCCCGGGACTAGCAAATACGAGCAGTACTTC
TRBV28	.	TRBJ1-6	few	CASRRGTGSPLHF	TGTGCCAGCAGAAGGGGTACCGGTTCACCCCTCCACTTT
TRBV28	.	TRBJ2-7	few	CASSRYSYEQYF	TGTGCCAGCAGTCGATACTCCTACGAGCAGTACTTC
TRBV5-1	TRBD1	TRBJ1-6	.	CASSLEGQGNNSPLHF	TGCGCCAGCAGCTTGGAGGGACAGGGTAACAATTCACCCCTCCACTTT
TRBV5-1	TRBD1	TRBJ1-2	.	CASSLVQGADGYTF	TGCGCCAGCAGCTTGGTACAGGGGGCTGATGGCTACACCTTC
TRBV19	.	TRBJ1-2	once	CASSTSAYGYTF	TGTGCCAGTAGTACCAGCGCCTATGGCTACACCTTC
TRBV27	.	TRBJ2-3	.	CASSLWLAGGADTQYF	TGTGCCAGCAGTTTGTGGCTGGCTGGGGGCGCAGATACGCAGTATTTT
TRBV10-3	TRBD1	TRBJ2-7	.	CAISGGTGYEQYF	TGTGCCATCAGTGGGGGGACAGGCTACGAGCAGTACTTC
TRBV6-5	.	TRBJ1-1	.	CASSYRRGNTEAFF	TGTGCCAGCAGTTACCGCAGGGGTAACACTGAAGCTTTCTTT
TRBV10-2	.	TRBJ2-5	.	CASRGLATARETQYF	TGCGCCAGCAGGGGTTTGGCGACAGCGCGAGAGACCCAGTACTTC
TRBV7-2	TRBD1	TRBJ1-4	.	CASSWDRGVEEKLFF	TGTGCCAGCAGCTGGGACAGGGGGGTGGAGGAAAAACTGTTTTTT
TRBV5-5	TRBD1	TRBJ1-2	.	CASSRVGQGLDGYTF	TGTGCCAGCAGCAGGGTGGGACAGGGGTTAGATGGCTACACCTTC
TRBV18	.	TRBJ2-1	.	CASSPSTGTYNEQFF	TGTGCCAGCTCACCTTCGACAGGTACCTACAATGAGCAGTTCTTC
TRBV13	TRBD1	TRBJ2-6	.	CASSSGTGGSGANVLTF	TGTGCCAGCAGCTCCGGGACAGGGGGTTCTGGGGCCAACGTCCTGACTTTC
TRBV7-9	TRBD2	TRBJ2-2	.	CASSLLAGGRTNTGELFF	TGTGCCAGCAGCCTGTTGGCGGGGGGGCGAACGAACACCGGGGAGCTGTTTTTT
TRBV19	TRBD1	TRBJ2-2	.	CASTHIGDGQGNTGELFF	TGTGCCAGTACCCATATTGGGGACGGACAGGGAAACACCGGGGAGCTGTTTTTT
TRBV5-6	TRBD2	TRBJ2-7	once	CASSPLPAGAYEQYF	TGTGCCAGCAGCCCCTTGCCAGCGGGGGCCTACGAGCAGTACTTC
TRBV5-6	.	TRBJ1-2	.	CASSKLGQGGDYGYTF	TGTGCCAGCAGCAAGTTGGGGCAGGGTGGCGACTATGGCTACACCTTC
TRBV21-1	.	TRBJ2-7	.	CASSARDRALYEQYF	TGTGCCAGCAGCGCCCGGGACAGGGCCCTTTACGAGCAGTACTTC
TRBV19	.	TRBJ1-4	.	CASSGYRNRAEKLFF	TGTGCCAGTAGTGGCTACCGGAACAGGGCCGAAAAACTGTTTTTT
TRBV10-3	TRBD2	TRBJ2-6	.	CAISETGLAGGLGSGANVLTF	TGTGCCATCAGTGAGACGGGACTAGCGGGGGGCCTAGGCTCTGGGGCCAACGTCCTGACTTTC